The 30 T cell receptor beta chains presented below share a single source sample, sequenced in a study of blood T cells in healthy people across ages. Together with a sample-barcoded 5' primer, a J-beta primer mix was included in a second PCR lasting roughly 6 to 12 cycles. One entry per CDR3 protein results from TCRdb running MiXCR on the 5' RACE reads. The table records some 1,800,000 distinct CDR3 sequences, approximately 39% of them present only once. Sample: blood. The receptors originated from a human donor in good health.

V usage is TRBV12-3 or TRBV12-4 and J usage is TRBJ1-2, with TRBD1 identical over 9 bases. The CDR3 runs 15 residues. J gave up 0 bases and V 4 bases, and 3 bases lay outside the gene matches. The chain's CDR3 is CASSYWTGANYGYTF. CDR3 nucleotide sequence: TGTGCCAGCAGTTACTGGACAGGGGCTAACTATGGCTACACCTTC.

With regard to this clonotype: One junction end does not reproduce the germline sequence, and a read error may be involved. In nucleotides, the CDR3 is TGCGCCAGCAGCTTGCAGAACGCAGGGGATTCATCCCTCCACTTT. Its protein is CASSLQNAGDSSLHF. The chain couples TRBV5-1 to TRBJ1-6, with D maybe TRBD1 (6 bases). This CDR3 is 15 amino acids long. CDR1 is SGHRS and CDR2 is YFSETQ in the germline V gene.

This clonotype was recorded a few times. The CDR3 spells CSYLLLARHTEAFF. CDR3 DNA sequence: TGCAGCTATCTTCTTCTGGCTAGACACACTGAAGCTTTCTTT. V gene TRBV29-1 combines with J gene TRBJ1-1; no definite D call. Trimming took off 8 bases at V and 3 bases at J, with 19 bases between the two ends. The CDR3 consists of 14 residues. Germline lookup yields CDR1 SQVTM and CDR2 ANQGSEA.

This clonotype was seen a handful of times. One end of the junction varies from germline; a read error may be responsible. The genes are TRBV28 and TRBJ2-3; 9 nucleotides agree with TRBD2. Germline CDR1 and CDR2: MDHEN and SYDVKM. CDR3 size: 19 residues. The CDR3 here is CANSLSLAGMSDLTDTQYF. The CDR3 DNA reads TGTGCCAACAGTTTATCCCTAGCGGGGATGAGCGACCTCACAGATACGCAGTATTTT.

In its sample, this clonotype was seen a few times. The chain employs TRBV15 and TRBJ1-5; D unclear. V was clipped by 0 bases and J by 7 bases, with 10 bases between them. Germline CDR1 LNHNV, CDR2 YYDKDF (reference sequence). This CDR3 is built from 14 residues. The CDR3 nucleotides read TGTGCCACCAGCAGAGACAGCGGAACCCAGCCCCAGCATTTT. Its protein product is CATSRDSGTQPQHF.

This clonotype was seen repeatedly, ten times or more. V gene TRBV5-1 combines with J gene TRBJ2-7, with 7 nucleotides matching TRBD1. This CDR3 comprises 15 residues. V was clipped by 0 bases and J by 0 bases; unmatched bases: 3. CDR1 and CDR2 from the germline V gene are SGHRS and YFSETQ. The CDR3 DNA is TGCGCCAGCAGCTTGGGACAGGGATCCTCCTACGAGCAGTACTTC. Translating gives CASSLGQGSSYEQYF.

This sequence joins TRBV5-1 and TRBJ2-3, with unresolved D. V lost 0 bases to trimming and J lost 6 bases, with 14 bases between them. This CDR3 contains 15 residues. Germline lookup yields CDR1 SGHRS and CDR2 YFSETQ. The CDR3 is CASSLETGRGDTQYF. DNA of the CDR3: TGCGCCAGCAGCTTGGAGACCGGACGTGGGGATACGCAGTATTTT.

This clonotype was detected a few times. The chain recombines TRBV6-6 with TRBJ2-1, with D perhaps matching TRBD2 (6 bases). V lost 1 base and J 8 bases, leaving 18 bases between the germline ends. There are 16 residues in the CDR3. Germline loops: CDR1 MNHNY, CDR2 SVGAGI (reference sequence). The CDR3 bases are TGTGCCAGCAGTTACTTAGGCGGGGTTGTTGGAGATGAGCAGTTCTTC. It encodes CASSYLGGVVGDEQFF.

The V and J genes are TRBV29-1 and TRBJ1-1, with D possibly matching TRBD1 (5 bases). CDR3 size: 13 residues. Germline assignment: CDR1 SQVTM and CDR2 ANQGSEA. V dropped 0 bases and J dropped 4 bases, with 9 bases sitting between them. CDR3 nucleotides: TGCAGCGTTGAAGAGGGGGGAGGCACTGAAGCTTTCTTT. Protein sequence: CSVEEGGGTEAFF.

This clonotype was seen more than once but under ten times. One end of the junction fails to match germline, which may point to a read error. The rearrangement uses TRBV11-2 and TRBJ2-1; possible D gene TRBD2, 5 bases. Germline V gene data show CDR1 as SGHAT and CDR2 as FQNNGV. The CDR3 length is 16 residues. In DNA form, the CDR3 reads TGTGTCAGCAGCTTTAAACGTCTAGCACCGTACAATGAGCAGTTCTTC. It is translated as CVSSFKRLAPYNEQFF.

This clonotype was seen only once. The chain is built from TRBV6-5 and TRBJ1-1; D uncertain. The CDR3 runs 11 residues. Per germline, CDR1 MNHEY and CDR2 SVGAGI. The V gene lost 8 bases and the J gene lost 5 bases, with 9 bases spanning the gap. CDR3 sequence reads: CASAKYTEAFF. The CDR3 region has the DNA TGTGCCAGCGCAAAGTATACTGAAGCTTTCTTT.

J is TRBJ2-7 and V is TRBV7-2; the match to TRBD2 covers 8 bases. In germline, CDR1 is SGHTA, CDR2 FQGNSA. The CDR3 spans 14 residues. V shed 3 bases and J 4 bases; nucleotides not matched to a gene: 5. In DNA, the CDR3 is TGTGCCAGCAGCTTTAGGACTAGCCCGTACGAGCAGTACTTC. This gives the protein CASSFRTSPYEQYF.

The V gene is TRBV2, the J gene TRBJ2-1; D uncertain. The ends were cut back, 4 bases at V and 6 bases at J, with 7 bases in the middle. Per germline, CDR1 SNHLY and CDR2 FYNNEI. This CDR3 has 12 amino acids. The CDR3 reads CASSAQTNEQFF. CDR3 bases: TGTGCCAGCAGTGCACAGACCAATGAGCAGTTCTTC.

CDR3 sequence reads: CASSPGQGLTYNEQFF. DNA of the CDR3: TGTGCCAGCAGTCCAGGACAGGGACTGACCTACAATGAGCAGTTCTTC. The J gene is TRBJ2-1, the V gene TRBV12-3 or TRBV12-4; 8 bases match TRBD1. CDR3 length equals 16 residues. V shed 5 bases and J 2 bases; nucleotides not matched to a gene: 8.

The gene calls are TRBV5-1 and TRBJ1-4; no reliable D call. The germline gives CDR1 SGHRS, CDR2 YFSETQ. CDR3 length: 15 amino acids. V shed 8 bases and J shed 7 bases, with 21 bases lying between them. CDR3 region: CASSLGGQWGEKLFF. CDR3 nucleotides: TGCGCCAGTAGCCTGGGAGGGCAATGGGGTGAAAAACTGTTTTTT.

V and J are TRBV7-8 and TRBJ1-6; D is unresolved. The germline V gene encodes CDR1 SGHVS and CDR2 FQNEAQ. The V end lost 3 bases, the J end lost 10 bases, and 10 bases lay between the germline ends. The CDR3 extends over 13 amino acids. CDR3 amino acids: CASSFEGVSPLHF. The CDR3 bases are TGTGCCAGCAGCTTCGAGGGAGTATCACCCCTCCACTTT.

The chain combines TRBV6-5 with TRBJ1-2; the D gene is possibly TRBD1 (5 bases). The V gene lost 5 bases and the J gene lost 4 bases, with 11 bases spanning the gap. The CDR3 is made up of 13 amino acids. Germline V gene data show CDR1 as MNHEY and CDR2 as SVGAGI. The CDR3 region is CASSGDSPYGYTF. DNA of the CDR3: TGTGCCAGCAGTGGCGACAGCCCCTATGGCTACACCTTC.

J is TRBJ1-6 and V is TRBV7-3; no clear D gene. The CDR3 totals 13 residues. V lost 1 base and J lost 6, with 4 bases in between. CDR1 and CDR2 from the germline V gene are SGHTA and FQGTGA. The CDR3 region has the DNA TGTGCCAGCAGCTTAAATGTTAATTCACCCCTCCACTTT. This gives the protein CASSLNVNSPLHF. The full variable domain, in which reference TRBV7-3 and TRBJ1-6 provide the parts outside the CDR3, is GAGVSQTPSNKVTEKGKYVELRCDPISGHTALYWYRQSLGQGPEFLIYFQGTGAADDSGLPNDRFFAVRPEGSVSTLKIQRTERGDSAVYLCASSLNVNSPLHFGNGTRLTVT.

The chain uses TRBV4-1 and TRBJ2-3; D not certain. V was cut by 4 bases and J by 5 bases, with 19 bases left in between. The CDR3 covers 16 residues. Germline CDR1 reads MGHRA; CDR2 reads YSYEKL. The CDR3 DNA sequence: TGCGCCAGCAGCCGTTTGTTGGTTCTTGGGCGAGATACGCAGTATTTT. Its protein product is CASSRLLVLGRDTQYF.

This clonotype was detected only a few times. V is TRBV6-6 and J is TRBJ1-4; D not resolved. Germline CDR1 reads MNHNY; CDR2 reads SVGAGI (reference sequence). The CDR3 is made up of 13 amino acids. The germline V and J ends were trimmed by 8 bases and 0 bases, with 7 bases remaining between them. The CDR3 region is CASEGPTNEKLFF. The CDR3, as DNA: TGTGCCAGCGAGGGTCCAACTAATGAAAAACTGTTTTTT.

This chain connects TRBV7-9 to TRBJ2-7, with D possibly being TRBD2 (5 bases). Germline V lookup: CDR1 SEHNR, CDR2 FQNEAQ (reference sequence). Between the trimmed V and J ends, which lost 3 bases and 6 bases, there was a span of 18 bases. This CDR3 has 15 amino acids. CDR3 DNA sequence: TGTGCCAGCAGCTTGAGTCGGGGAACGTCTGGCGAGCAGTACTTC. It yields the protein CASSLSRGTSGEQYF. Together with reference TRBV7-9 and TRBJ2-7, the CDR3 gives the full variable domain: DTGVSQNPRHKITKRGQNVTFRCDPISEHNRLYWYRQTLGQGPEFLTYFQNEAQLEKSRLLSDRFSAERPKGSFSTLEIQRTEQGDSAMYLCASSLSRGTSGEQYFGPGTRLTVT.

The V gene is TRBV25-1, the J gene TRBJ1-2; TRBD1 matches 8 bases. CDR1 and CDR2 from the germline V gene are MGHDK and SYGVNS. The CDR3 extends over 12 amino acids. Trimming at V came to 9 bases and at J to 4 bases, leaving 4 bases not matched to a gene. The CDR3 bases are TGTGCCAGTGGACAGGGAGGCTATGGCTACACCTTC. Amino acid sequence: CASGQGGYGYTF.

This clonotype was observed a single time. The rearrangement uses TRBV3-1 and TRBJ2-3, with 7 bases aligning to TRBD2. Per the germline V gene, CDR1 is LGHDT and CDR2 is YNNKEL (reference sequence). V was pared by 0 bases and J by 0 bases, with 6 bases of the junction left unmatched. The CDR3 contains 17 residues. CDR3 nucleotide sequence: TGTGCCAGCAGCCAAGAATTACTAGCGAGGAGCACAGATACGCAGTATTTT. Its translation is CASSQELLARSTDTQYF.

This clonotype appeared a few times. The rearrangement uses TRBV12-3 or TRBV12-4 and TRBJ2-3, with D maybe TRBD1 (6 bases). The CDR3 is 16 amino acids. V lost 5 bases and J 1 base, leaving 16 bases between the germline ends. The CDR3 here is CASSPYRVPGTDTQYF. In DNA, the CDR3 is TGTGCCAGCAGTCCATACAGGGTTCCTGGCACAGATACGCAGTATTTT.

The chain recombines TRBV18 with TRBJ2-1; the match to TRBD1 covers 9 bases. Germline V CDR1 and CDR2: KGHSH, LQKENI. V was clipped by 2 bases and J by 4 bases; unmatched bases: 3. The CDR3 spans 15 residues. The CDR3 DNA follows: TGTGCCAGCTCACCAGGGACAGGGCGATACAATGAGCAGTTCTTC. Translating gives CASSPGTGRYNEQFF.

This clonotype has just a few counts. The chain uses TRBV25-1 and TRBJ1-4; D remains ambiguous. Germline CDR1 MGHDK, CDR2 SYGVNS. With 3 bases removed from V and 12 bases from J, the gap between germline ends came to 17 bases. CDR3 length equals 14 residues. CDR3 sequence reads: CASSDNGNRIQLFF. The CDR3 DNA reads TGTGCCAGCAGTGATAACGGAAATAGGATTCAACTGTTTTTT.

This clonotype has just a few counts. V gene TRBV12-3 or TRBV12-4 combines with J gene TRBJ1-6; the D is unclear. CDR3 length equals 15 residues. V gave up 4 bases and J gave up 10 bases, with 17 bases separating them. As DNA, the CDR3 is TGTGCCAGCAGTTCTTATCTAGGGTCCGACTCACCCCTCCACTTT. Encoded protein: CASSSYLGSDSPLHF.

This clonotype was seen only a few times. The J gene is TRBJ1-1, the V gene TRBV11-2, with D hard to call. The length of the CDR3 is 14 residues. Trimming cost V 5 bases and J 0 bases, with 10 bases left between them. CDR1 is SGHAT, CDR2 FQNNGV, per germline. The CDR3 DNA is TGTGCCAGCAGCCCCTGGGGAGTGAACACTGAAGCTTTCTTT. Amino acids: CASSPWGVNTEAFF.

The V gene is TRBV5-1, the J gene TRBJ1-1; D is unresolved. Trimming stripped 2 bases from V and 1 base from J, with 15 bases between. CDR3 length: 16 amino acids. The V gene's germline CDR1 is SGHRS and CDR2 YFSETQ. CDR3 DNA: TGCGCCAGCAGCTTCCTTGGAGTCCGAGAGAACACTGAAGCTTTCTTT. Translation gives CASSFLGVRENTEAFF.

This clonotype was seen repeatedly, ten times or more. CDR3 in amino acids: CASSLTGLETQYF. The CDR3 DNA is TGTGCCAGCAGCTTAACAGGGTTAGAGACCCAGTACTTC. The gene calls are TRBV7-2 and TRBJ2-5, with D perhaps matching TRBD1 (6 bases). V lost 2 bases to trimming and J lost 4 bases, with 8 bases between them. CDR3 length equals 13 residues. Germline CDR1 SGHTA, CDR2 FQGNSA.